This entry is about one T cell receptor beta chain. These data originate in a study of blood T cell repertoires in COVID-19. Study summary: The samples span acute and convalescent COVID-19 from the United States, Italy and Spain. In each case, the material was cDNA or gDNA derived from T cells, B-cell-depleted T cells, or PBMCs.

Original methodology: Scientists estimated how many nucleated cells there were by amplifying reference gene primers. Generated by immunoSEQ multiplex PCR, the TCRdb table keeps only in-frame clones and is missing some. That table gives V, J and clone size, and the DNA gave D and trimming. The sample has 40,000 to 55,000 clones, 85% to 90% seen once. V shed 3 bases, J shed 1 base, and the junction held 3 bases outside the gene matches. The CDR3 length is 15 residues. Per germline, CDR1 SGDLS and CDR2 YYNGEE. The TCR comes from a man aged 50-60 years with active COVID-19. The sample was peripheral blood. The chain combines TRBV9 with TRBJ2-1; 8 bases match TRBD2. The CDR3 loop is CASSAGGGSYNEQFF. The CDR3 DNA is TGTGCCAGCAGCGCCGGCGGGGGGTCCTACAATGAGCAGTTCTTC.